Each of the 14 T cell receptor beta chains below was sequenced from the same sample in a study of cytomegalovirus exposure and HLA in healthy donors. Amplification used 60 Vbeta primers and 13 Jbeta primers. The data were produced by immunoSEQ multiplex PCR, yet TCRdb's version contains in-frame clones alone and is incomplete. The sample holds over 120,000 clones, 70% to 85% seen once. Sequencing used PBMCs. Every receptor here comes from a woman aged 55 to 70 in good health and CMV-seropositive.

The gene calls are TRBV27 and TRBJ1-3, with 7 bases fitting TRBD1. The CDR3 sequence is 17 residues long. Losses at the gene ends were 5 bases for V and 2 bases for J; bases not matched to a gene: 12. Per the germline V gene, CDR1 is MNHEY and CDR2 is SMNVEV (reference sequence). The DNA for the CDR3 is TGTGCCAGCAGTCCCCACGGACAGGCGCTCCCTGGAAACACCATATATTTT. It encodes CASSPHGQALPGNTIYF.

A few counts support this clone. The chain is built from TRBV28 and TRBJ2-1, with 11 positions matching TRBD1. V lost 8 bases to trimming and J lost 4 bases; unmatched junction nucleotides: 4. The length of the CDR3 is 14 residues. From germline, CDR1 is MDHEN and CDR2 SYDVKM. The CDR3 DNA reads TGTGCCAGCCGGGACAGGGGGTCTTACAATGAGCAGTTCTTC. Protein product: CASRDRGSYNEQFF.

The chain joins TRBV4-2 to TRBJ2-5; 9 nucleotides agree with TRBD2. Germline V gene sequence: CDR1 LGHNA, CDR2 YNFKEQ. The CDR3 totals 16 residues. The V and J ends lost 0 bases and 4 bases, in that order; junction bases with no gene match: 6. The CDR3 DNA is TGTGCCAGCAGCCAAGATGCTAGCGGGACGCGAGAGACCCAGTACTTC. This sequence encodes CASSQDASGTRETQYF.

The CDR3 is CASSLTRDRVYNEQFF. DNA of the CDR3: TGTGCCAGCAGCTTAACTCGGGACAGGGTCTACAATGAGCAGTTCTTC. The gene calls are TRBV7-9 and TRBJ2-1; 9 nucleotides match TRBD1. Losses at the gene ends were 2 bases for V and 3 bases for J; bases not matched to a gene: 5. Germline CDR1 reads SEHNR; CDR2 reads FQNEAQ (reference sequence). This CDR3 has 16 residues.

This chain uses TRBV30 with TRBJ2-2, with D possibly being TRBD2 (7 bases). Looked up from germline, CDR1 is GTSNPN and CDR2 is SVGIG (reference sequence). Between the trimmed V and J ends, which lost 7 bases and 6 bases, there was a span of 21 bases. This CDR3 is 15 amino acids long. As DNA, the CDR3 is TGTGCCTCCGGAAAGGGGGGAGGGCGGGCCGGGGAGCTGTTTTTT. Translating gives CASGKGGGRAGELFF.

The chain couples TRBV2 to TRBJ1-1; tentatively, D is TRBD1 (6 bases). Trimming pared 11 bases from V and 0 bases from J, leaving 16 bases between. The length of the CDR3 is 14 residues. CDR1 is SNHLY, CDR2 FYNNEI, per germline. The CDR3 sequence is CAGGSGQMNTEAFF. In DNA form, the CDR3 reads TGTGCCGGAGGCTCTGGACAGATGAACACTGAAGCTTTCTTT. Together with reference TRBV2 and TRBJ1-1, the CDR3 gives the full variable domain: EPEVTQTPSHQVTQMGQEVILRCVPISNHLYFYWYRQILGQKVEFLVSFYNNEISEKSEIFDDQFSVERPDGSNFTLKIRSTKLEDSAMYFCAGGSGQMNTEAFFGQGTRLTVV.

The chain employs TRBV7-2 and TRBJ2-2; TRBD1 matches 7 bases. V shed 6 bases, J shed 3 bases, and the junction held 10 bases outside the gene matches. CDR3 length: 16 residues. Looked up from germline, CDR1 is SGHTA and CDR2 is FQGNSA. The CDR3 sequence is CASRAGTVADTGELFF. The CDR3 region has the DNA TGTGCCAGCAGGGCCGGGACAGTCGCGGACACCGGGGAGCTGTTTTTT.

The chain employs TRBV19 and TRBJ2-2; D is unresolved. Trimming removed 6 bases at V and 4 bases at J, with 3 bases between. The CDR3 has 11 residues. Germline loops: CDR1 LNHDA, CDR2 SQIVND (reference sequence). CDR3 sequence: CASSGTGELFF. CDR3 sequence (DNA): TGTGCCAGTAGCGGCACCGGGGAGCTGTTTTTT.

The genes are TRBV5-1 and TRBJ1-1; a weak D match, TRBD1 (5 bases). This CDR3 region has 15 residues. Trimming shortened V by 0 bases and J by 3 bases, and 12 bases separated the two germline ends. Germline CDR1 SGHRS, CDR2 YFSETQ. This CDR3 reads CASSLVGRDYTEAFF. The CDR3 DNA sequence: TGCGCCAGCAGCTTGGTAGGCAGGGACTACACTGAAGCTTTCTTT.

This clone was seen more than once but under ten times. J is TRBJ1-5 and V is TRBV19; D gene unclear. The V end lost 1 base, the J end lost 2 bases, and 9 bases lay between the germline ends. Germline V gene data show CDR1 as LNHDA and CDR2 as SQIVND (reference sequence). The CDR3 sequence is 15 residues long. CDR3 protein: CASSIGENGNQPQHF. The CDR3 coding sequence is TGTGCCAGTAGTATAGGGGAGAATGGCAATCAGCCCCAGCATTTT.

The sample holds one count of this clone. The chain recombines TRBV7-9 with TRBJ2-2, with D tentatively TRBD2 (5 bases). This CDR3 is 15 amino acids long. Germline CDR1 reads SEHNR; CDR2 reads FQNEAQ (reference sequence). V lost 1 base to trimming and J lost 1 base, with 7 bases between them. The CDR3 sequence: CASSLVGKNTGELFF. The CDR3 bases are TGTGCCAGCAGCTTAGTCGGGAAGAACACCGGGGAGCTGTTTTTT.

The rearrangement uses TRBV30 and TRBJ2-7; TRBD1 aligns across 9 bases. The CDR3 loop spans 14 amino acids. Unmatched junction bases numbered 5, after V lost 3 bases and J lost 2 bases. Germline V gene lookup returns CDR1 GTSNPN and CDR2 SVGIG (reference sequence). For the CDR3, the DNA is TGTGCCTGGAGCGGGACAGGGAGTCCCTACGAGCAGTACTTC. Its translation is CAWSGTGSPYEQYF.

The chain joins TRBV19 to TRBJ2-7; D might be TRBD1 (6 bases). V was shortened by 3 bases and J by 0 bases, with 15 bases between the two germline ends. CDR3 size: 16 residues. Germline V lookup: CDR1 LNHDA, CDR2 SQIVND (reference sequence). The CDR3 spells CASSMSTGLSSYEQYF. CDR3 DNA sequence: TGTGCCAGTAGTATGTCGACAGGTTTAAGCTCCTACGAGCAGTACTTC.

This clone is a singleton in its sample. The chain combines TRBV5-1 with TRBJ2-7; D might be TRBD1 (6 bases). V gave up 4 bases and J gave up 4 bases, with 15 bases separating them. The CDR3 length is 14 residues. The V gene's germline CDR1 is SGHRS and CDR2 YFSETQ. DNA of the CDR3: TGCGCCAGCAGCCAACCGGGACATGGTTACGAGCAGTACTTC. It specifies CASSQPGHGYEQYF.